This T cell receptor (beta chain) was recorded in a study of T cells in Graves' hyperthyroidism and ophthalmopathy. Broader study findings: Using 13 V-J features, a model discriminated ophthalmopathy from stable hyperthyroidism.

Exclusion of a patient resulted from uncontrolled infection, other autoimmune disease, pregnancy or lactation. Clinical symptoms, serum thyroxine, TRAb, thyroid ultrasound and orbital computed tomography informed diagnoses. To note about this clonotype: The antigen is unknown.

From germline, CDR1 is DFQATT and CDR2 SNEGSKA (reference sequence). V dropped 6 bases and J dropped 10 bases, with 25 bases sitting between them. The CDR3 consists of 16 residues. TCR beta CDR3 region amplification was performed from RNA transcripts. Carried out on the TCR CDR3, a first-round RT-PCR used the HTBI primer set. TCRdb independently ran MiXCR on the multiplex PCR reads; one entry per CDR3 protein. The profile shows tens of thousands of distinct CDR3 sequences, about 50% of them singletons. This receptor was taken from a woman between 45 and 65 years old with Graves' hyperthyroidism that later progressed to Graves' ophthalmopathy. The specimen was blood. The chain is built from TRBV20-1 and TRBJ1-6, with D hard to call. DNA for the CDR3: TGCAGTGCCAGCAGTTTATCGGACCCAAGGACGTCACCCCTCCACTTT. Translation gives CSASSLSDPRTSPLHF.